The rows below give T cell receptor beta chains drawn from one sample of a study of Tregs in tolerant kidney transplant recipients. Generated by immunoSEQ multiplex PCR, the TCRdb table keeps only in-frame clones and is missing some. The sample carries roughly 64,000 clones, 87% recorded once. The sample in question was CD4+ T cells from blood (PBMCs), obtained 6 months after the transplant. Every receptor here comes from a human patient who received a combined kidney and bone marrow transplant. Some T cells may trace back to the graft donor. CDR3s leave out the opening cysteine and the closing phenylalanine or tryptophan. Each record gives: V gene, D gene, CDR3 protein. D genes are given only for firm matches.

v_gene: TRBV27
d_gene: TRBD1
CDR3aa: ASSSTGGWQPQH

v_gene: TRBV2
d_gene: TRBD1
CDR3aa: AGSRDSYQPQH

v_gene: TRBV7-7
d_gene: TRBD2
CDR3aa: ASSPGLATGELF

v_gene: TRBV28
d_gene: TRBD1
CDR3aa: ASSFPTGAREAF

v_gene: TRBV7-2
d_gene: TRBD1
CDR3aa: ASSPGTGRQY

v_gene: TRBV11-1
d_gene: TRBD2
CDR3aa: ASSLSRLALSYEQY

v_gene: TRBV4-3
d_gene: TRBD2
CDR3aa: ASSQVSGSSFEQY

v_gene: TRBV18
d_gene: -
CDR3aa: ASSPGGPDTQY

v_gene: TRBV4-3
d_gene: -
CDR3aa: ASSQDWGGNTEAF

v_gene: TRBV5-1
d_gene: -
CDR3aa: ASSLAVGGQVGELF

v_gene: TRBV5-4
d_gene: -
CDR3aa: ASSLLYSYNEQF

v_gene: TRBV4-1
d_gene: TRBD1
CDR3aa: ASSQGSGTGFDEQF

v_gene: TRBV6-4
d_gene: -
CDR3aa: ASSSDSRFYNEQF

v_gene: TRBV7-3
d_gene: TRBD1
CDR3aa: ASSLTGLEETQY

v_gene: TRBV5-4
d_gene: TRBD2
CDR3aa: ASSRTSGGRSTDTQY

v_gene: TRBV9
d_gene: -
CDR3aa: ASSVDSPYEQY

v_gene: TRBV10-2
d_gene: -
CDR3aa: ASSPAGPLEQY

v_gene: TRBV6-1
d_gene: -
CDR3aa: ASSFNRQPAYGYT

v_gene: TRBV19
d_gene: -
CDR3aa: ASSIKYGASGGYT

v_gene: TRBV4-1
d_gene: TRBD1
CDR3aa: ASSAGGNEQY

v_gene: TRBV13
d_gene: -
CDR3aa: ASSFLDRRTDTQY

v_gene: TRBV10-3
d_gene: TRBD1
CDR3aa: AISESAGGIGYT

v_gene: TRBV7-3
d_gene: -
CDR3aa: ASSLRPIDTQY

v_gene: TRBV5-4
d_gene: TRBD2
CDR3aa: ASSSGLARSGANVLT

v_gene: TRBV7-9
d_gene: -
CDR3aa: ASSLMSPGTGNTIY

v_gene: TRBV19
d_gene: TRBD1
CDR3aa: ASGDRRNYGYT

v_gene: TRBV7-2
d_gene: TRBD2
CDR3aa: ASSWTSLVEQY

v_gene: TRBV4-3
d_gene: -
CDR3aa: ASSQTDWSDTQY

v_gene: TRBV15
d_gene: TRBD1
CDR3aa: ATSIRQGSQETQY

v_gene: TRBV30
d_gene: -
CDR3aa: AWSVRRGGNQPQH

v_gene: TRBV7-9
d_gene: TRBD1
CDR3aa: ASSYTGGNNYGYT

v_gene: TRBV13
d_gene: -
CDR3aa: ASSRVPQNYNEQF

v_gene: TRBV2
d_gene: -
CDR3aa: ASSEGRPYEQY

v_gene: TRBV10-3
d_gene: TRBD1
CDR3aa: AISPIAGTGGHGYT

v_gene: TRBV4-3
d_gene: TRBD2
CDR3aa: ASSRGTTSQFYEQY

v_gene: TRBV7-2
d_gene: TRBD1
CDR3aa: ASSTYRGLDTGELF

v_gene: TRBV29-1
d_gene: TRBD1
CDR3aa: SVEEGTGRYGYT

v_gene: TRBV6-4
d_gene: TRBD1
CDR3aa: ASSVWTGGPYEQY

v_gene: TRBV10-3
d_gene: TRBD1
CDR3aa: AIRTGADTQY

v_gene: TRBV7-6
d_gene: -
CDR3aa: ASSLARTGTGGGTQY

v_gene: TRBV18
d_gene: -
CDR3aa: ASSAEETQY

v_gene: TRBV19
d_gene: TRBD1
CDR3aa: ASTRGQANTEAF

v_gene: TRBV2
d_gene: TRBD2
CDR3aa: ASRGGARRNTGELF

v_gene: TRBV29-1
d_gene: -
CDR3aa: SGTSTDTQY

v_gene: TRBV29-1
d_gene: -
CDR3aa: SVEGESYEQY

v_gene: TRBV27
d_gene: -
CDR3aa: ASSLRSRQPQH

v_gene: TRBV4-2
d_gene: TRBD2
CDR3aa: ASSQDPISGGILAKNIQY